The clone carrying this T cell receptor (beta chain) was observed a handful of times. Its antigen remains unidentified. This entry is derived from a study of T-cell reconstitution after alpha-beta-depleted transplantation in children. Notes on the study in general: Several hundred graft clones that had expanded were reportedly the source of alpha-beta T cells about two months after transplant.

The CDR3 runs 16 residues. Germline V gives CDR1 SGDLS, CDR2 YYNGEE. Trimming took off 4 bases at V and 4 bases at J, with 20 bases between the two ends. Unique molecular identifiers were incorporated when the TCRbeta library was constructed. TCRdb re-called the PCR reads with MiXCR, one entry per CDR3 protein. The sample holds about a million distinct CDR3 sequences, less than 30% seen once. This specimen consisted of PBMCs, mostly from graft donor cells, obtained 360 days after TCRalphabeta/CD19-depleted stem cell transplant. The source is a boy under two years old who had a stem cell transplant for SCID, so the T cells may come from the graft donor. The chain has TRBV9 and TRBJ2-5, with D unclear. CDR3 in amino acids: CASSSPIPGSRETQYF. CDR3 in DNA: TGTGCCAGCAGCTCTCCGATTCCGGGTAGCAGAGAGACCCAGTACTTC.